This T cell receptor (beta chain) was retrieved from a study of glioma-infiltrating T cells after dendritic cell vaccination. Findings and limits, study-wide: Longer survival after dendritic cell vaccination followed higher pretreatment TIL content.

CDR3 size: 15 residues. CDR1 is SNHLY and CDR2 is FYNNEI in the germline V gene. With V trimmed by 6 bases and J by 2 bases, 3 bases remained unmatched. Note on this clone: What it binds is unknown.

All glioblastoma patients lacked an isocitrate dehydrogenase mutation. TCRdb keeps only in-frame clones here, not all; method: immunoSEQ multiplex PCR. This table holds about 49,000 clones, roughly 87% found once. The chain couples TRBV2 to TRBJ2-5; the match to TRBD2 covers 13 bases. This sequence originates from a human donor with glioblastoma. Sample: blood, taken before dendritic cell vaccination. CDR3 in DNA: TGTGCCAGCAGCTTACTAGCGGGGGGGCAAGAGACCCAGTACTTC. Translating it yields CASSLLAGGQETQYF.